These 27 T cell receptor beta chains share one sample of origin, sequenced in a study of control samples from healthy donors and cancer patients. Profiled with immunoSEQ multiplex PCR; TCRdb holds only in-frame clones, not every one. The sample consists of tens of thousands of clones, approximately 90% of them appearing once. The sequenced material came from blood. Receptor source: a woman under 30 in good health.

The chain carries TRBV5-5 and TRBJ2-5; maybe TRBD2 (7 bases). Germline V gene lookup returns CDR1 SGHKS and CDR2 YYEKEE (reference sequence). The CDR3 has 16 residues. V shed 2 bases and J shed 5 bases, with 19 bases lying between them. DNA for the CDR3: TGTGCCAGCAGCTTCCGGAGGGCGGGGGCCGGTGAGACCCAGTACTTC. This gives the protein CASSFRRAGAGETQYF.

The gene calls are TRBV5-1 and TRBJ2-7; weak D call: TRBD2 (7 bases). This CDR3 spans 16 amino acids. V was cut by 7 bases and J by 5 bases, with 25 bases left in between. In germline, CDR1 is SGHRS, CDR2 YFSETQ. CDR3 sequence: CASGKEGGALGDEQYF. CDR3 sequence (DNA): TGCGCCAGCGGAAAAGAGGGGGGGGCCTTAGGCGACGAGCAGTACTTC.

The V and J genes are TRBV29-1 and TRBJ2-7; 7 bases map to TRBD1. Looked up from germline, CDR1 is SQVTM and CDR2 is ANQGSEA. After removal of 7 bases from V and 3 bases from J, the junction contained 9 bases not matched to a gene. CDR3 length: 13 amino acids. In DNA form, the CDR3 reads TGCAGCGCTAACACCGGGACAGACTACGAGCAGTACTTC. Encoded protein: CSANTGTDYEQYF.

The rearrangement joins TRBV4-1 to TRBJ2-7, with D possibly being TRBD1 (6 bases). The CDR3 is 14 residues long. The germline CDR1 and CDR2 sequences are MGHRA and YSYEKL. The V end was cut by 2 bases, the J end by 4 bases, with 12 bases between. CDR3: CASSQRAQGYEQYF. CDR3 in DNA: TGCGCCAGCAGCCAAAGGGCGCAGGGGTACGAGCAGTACTTC.

The V call is TRBV2, the J call TRBJ1-2; D is possibly TRBD1 (5 bases). The CDR3 has 15 amino acids. V lost 6 bases to trimming and J lost 0 bases, with 14 bases between them. Germline V gene data show CDR1 as SNHLY and CDR2 as FYNNEI. DNA for the CDR3: TGTGCCAGCAGCGCCCCAAGGGGCCCTAACTATGGCTACACCTTC. Encoded protein: CASSAPRGPNYGYTF.

This chain joins TRBV11-2 and TRBJ2-7; D is possibly TRBD2 (5 bases). Trimming cost V 5 bases and J 3 bases, with 11 bases left between them. This CDR3 spans 13 amino acids. CDR1 is SGHAT, CDR2 FQNNGV, per germline. CDR3 region: CASSQSGYYEQYF. The DNA of the CDR3 is TGTGCCAGCAGCCAGAGCGGATACTACGAGCAGTACTTC.

The chain combines TRBV3-1 (or the pseudogene TRBV3-2) with TRBJ2-1, with TRBD2 identical over 11 bases. V dropped 4 bases and J dropped 0; count of bases not matched to a gene: 14. This CDR3 is 20 amino acids long. Germline V lookup: CDR1 LGHDT, CDR2 YNNKEL (reference sequence). CDR3 coding DNA: TGTGCCAGCAGCCTCTACTCCGGGACTAGCGGCCCAAGCTCCTACAATGAGCAGTTCTTC. This codes for CASSLYSGTSGPSSYNEQFF.

The rearrangement links TRBV5-5 to TRBJ2-5; D is undetermined. The CDR3 covers 14 residues. The germline gives CDR1 SGHKS, CDR2 YYEKEE (reference sequence). Trimming pared 4 bases from V and 1 base from J, leaving 11 bases between. In nucleotides, the CDR3 is TGTGCCAGCAGCCTGGACCCGCTCCAAGAGACCCAGTACTTC. Translating it yields CASSLDPLQETQYF.

The chain couples TRBV6-5 to TRBJ1-1; perhaps TRBD1 as D (5 bases). V lost 6 bases and J 6 bases, leaving 17 bases between the germline ends. Germline V CDR1 and CDR2: MNHEY, SVGAGI. The CDR3 spans 14 residues. CDR3 amino acids: CASRDQGRRAEAFF. For the CDR3, the DNA is TGTGCCAGCAGAGACCAGGGAAGGAGGGCTGAAGCTTTCTTT.

The gene calls are TRBV19 and TRBJ1-2; D is perhaps TRBD1 (6 bases). Trimming stripped 3 bases from V and 5 bases from J, with 16 bases between. The CDR3 loop spans 15 amino acids. Germline V gene lookup returns CDR1 LNHDA and CDR2 SQIVND (reference sequence). DNA of the CDR3: TGTGCCAGTAGTATCAAGGGGGGGACGTTGTATGGCTACACCTTC. The encoded protein is CASSIKGGTLYGYTF.

This clone was recorded only once. The V call is TRBV5-5, the J call TRBJ1-1; the D gene is possibly TRBD1 (6 bases). V lost 3 bases to trimming and J lost 4 bases, with 13 bases between them. The germline gives CDR1 SGHKS, CDR2 YYEKEE (reference sequence). This CDR3 spans 14 amino acids. DNA of the CDR3: TGTGCCAGCAGCTACCGCCAGGGGAGCACTGAAGCTTTCTTT. Protein product: CASSYRQGSTEAFF.

CDR3 bases: TGTGCCAGCAGCTCACCCTGGGGGGGCTACACCTTC. Translating it yields CASSSPWGGYTF. V usage is TRBV27 and J usage is TRBJ1-2; tentative D call: TRBD1 (5 bases). V dropped 6 bases and J dropped 8 bases, with 13 bases sitting between them. The CDR3 consists of 12 residues. CDR1 is MNHEY, CDR2 SMNVEV, per germline (reference sequence).

V is TRBV5-4 and J is TRBJ1-1; TRBD1 matches 10 bases. Germline V gene data show CDR1 as SGHNT and CDR2 as YYREEE (reference sequence). V was pared by 5 bases and J by 1 base, with 5 bases of the junction left unmatched. This CDR3 has 15 amino acids. Written as DNA, the CDR3 is TGTGCCAGCAGAGGACGGGACAGGGGGAACACTGAAGCTTTCTTT. As protein: CASRGRDRGNTEAFF.

This chain joins TRBV5-1 and TRBJ1-1; no firm D call. The CDR3 loop spans 14 amino acids. V was shortened by 0 bases and J by 2 bases, with 8 bases between the two germline ends. Per germline, CDR1 SGHRS and CDR2 YFSETQ. The DNA of the CDR3 is TGCGCCAGCAGCTTGGAACGACTTAACACTGAAGCTTTCTTT. This translates into CASSLERLNTEAFF.

The chain couples TRBV5-6 to TRBJ1-2; TRBD1 might be the D (5 bases). The V end lost 6 bases, the J end lost 12 bases, and 24 bases lay between the germline ends. Germline CDR1 and CDR2: SGHDT and YYEEEE. The CDR3 is 14 residues long. In DNA form, the CDR3 reads TGTGCCAGCAACCCCAGTCGGGACCCAAATAATAACACCTTC. Protein sequence: CASNPSRDPNNNTF.

The chain carries TRBV5-1 and TRBJ1-3; D unresolved. The V gene lost 0 bases and the J gene lost 2 bases, with 12 bases spanning the gap. This CDR3 spans 16 amino acids. CDR1 and CDR2 from the germline V gene are SGHRS and YFSETQ. The chain's CDR3 is CASSLDGSVTGNTIYF. The DNA of the CDR3 is TGCGCCAGCAGCTTGGACGGATCAGTGACTGGAAACACCATATATTTT.

This rearrangement joins TRBV24-1 to TRBJ2-3; D is uncertain. Germline CDR1 is KGHDR and CDR2 is SFDVKD. V dropped 4 bases and J dropped 3 bases, with 13 bases sitting between them. The CDR3 loop spans 15 amino acids. CDR3 sequence (DNA): TGTGCCACCAGTGAGAAGGTAGAAAGGACAGATACGCAGTATTTT. Translation: CATSEKVERTDTQYF.

This rearrangement joins TRBV9 to TRBJ1-2; TRBD1 might be the D (5 bases). Germline V gene data show CDR1 as SGDLS and CDR2 as YYNGEE. CDR3 size: 16 residues. V lost 6 bases, J lost 6 bases, and 24 bases lay in between. CDR3 DNA sequence: TGTGCCAGCACCCCTTTTCCCGGGACCGGGCCAGATGGCTACACCTTC. Its protein product is CASTPFPGTGPDGYTF.

This clone was seen only once. The chain recombines TRBV5-4 with TRBJ1-2; 7 bases are a match to TRBD1. V lost 3 bases to trimming and J lost 4 bases; unmatched junction nucleotides: 3. This CDR3 is 13 amino acids long. Germline V lookup: CDR1 SGHNT, CDR2 YYREEE (reference sequence). The CDR3 here is CASSSTGSYGYTF. The CDR3 bases are TGTGCCAGCAGCTCGACAGGGTCCTATGGCTACACCTTC.

V and J are TRBV5-5 and TRBJ2-7, with D perhaps TRBD1 (6 bases). The CDR3 spans 17 residues. V lost 0 bases to trimming and J lost 5 bases, with 21 bases between them. Per germline, CDR1 SGHKS and CDR2 YYEKEE (reference sequence). The CDR3 loop reads CASSLADSLMKQHEQYF. For the CDR3, the DNA is TGTGCCAGCAGCTTGGCGGACAGCCTTATGAAACAACACGAGCAGTACTTC.

V usage is TRBV10-3 and J usage is TRBJ2-3; possible D gene TRBD2, 7 bases. The CDR3 length is 15 residues. The V gene's germline CDR1 is ENHRY and CDR2 SYGVKD. CDR3 loop: CVEGGGGESTDTQYF. The CDR3 bases are TGTGTCGAGGGGGGCGGGGGAGAGAGCACAGATACGCAGTATTTT.

The V call is TRBV12-5, the J call TRBJ1-6; D not certain. The V gene's germline CDR1 is LGHNT and CDR2 FRNRAP. Trimming took 6 bases from V and 0 from J, leaving 18 bases between them. The CDR3 runs 18 residues. The CDR3 protein is CASGRLRDGDSYNSPLHF. Written as DNA, the CDR3 is TGTGCTAGTGGCCGACTAAGAGACGGCGACTCCTATAATTCACCCCTCCACTTT.

The V and J genes are TRBV4-1 and TRBJ2-7; the match to TRBD2 covers 8 bases. The CDR3 loop spans 15 amino acids. J gave up 7 bases and V 1 base, and 9 bases lay outside the gene matches. Per the germline V gene, CDR1 is MGHRA and CDR2 is YSYEKL. Here the CDR3 DNA reads TGCGCCAGCAGCCAAGTATCGGGGGGGGTGAGGGAGCAGTACTTC. It specifies CASSQVSGGVREQYF.

The J gene is TRBJ2-3, the V gene TRBV6-4; 7 nucleotides align to TRBD2. J was trimmed by 4 bases and V by 2 bases; bases with no gene match: 6. The CDR3 totals 15 residues. Looked up from germline, CDR1 is MRHNA and CDR2 is SNTAGT. CDR3 region: CASSDKSGAADTQYF. The CDR3 coding sequence is TGTGCCAGCAGTGACAAAAGCGGGGCGGCAGATACGCAGTATTTT.

The J gene is TRBJ1-2, the V gene TRBV11-2; D is undetermined. The ends were cut back, 5 bases at V and 3 bases at J, with 13 bases in the middle. The CDR3 length is 14 residues. Germline V gene sequence: CDR1 SGHAT, CDR2 FQNNGV. The CDR3 region has the DNA TGTGCCAGCAGCCCCCGTCCGTTTCACTATGGCTACACCTTC. Translation gives CASSPRPFHYGYTF.

This chain joins TRBV19 and TRBJ2-5; 9 positions agree with TRBD1. From germline, CDR1 is LNHDA and CDR2 SQIVND (reference sequence). J lost 3 bases, V lost 5 bases, and 10 bases had no gene match. This CDR3 is built from 16 residues. CDR3 coding DNA: TGTGCCAGTAGTCCCGGGACAGGGCGAGCGGAAGAGACCCAGTACTTC. It encodes CASSPGTGRAEETQYF.

The chain links TRBV7-3 to TRBJ2-1; 7 positions agree with TRBD1. The V and J ends lost 6 bases and 5 bases, in that order; junction bases with no gene match: 4. The CDR3 has 13 residues. Germline loops: CDR1 SGHTA, CDR2 FQGTGA. The CDR3 sequence is CASRRDRDNEQFF. CDR3 in DNA: TGTGCCAGCAGACGAGACAGGGACAATGAGCAGTTCTTC.